The clone carrying this T cell receptor (beta chain) was observed once. As handled by the study authors: Reference gene primer amplification yielded estimated nucleated cell counts. The method was immunoSEQ multiplex PCR; TCRdb's version includes in-frame clones alone and lacks a portion of them. V and J calls and clone size are those listed in that table; D and trimming were worked out from the DNA. This sample has 200,000 to 300,000 clones, with 80% to 90% found just once. The data are from a study of blood T cell repertoires in COVID-19. On the study more broadly: COVID-19 samples from acute and convalescent phases originated in the United States, Italy and Spain.

This TCR was recovered from a man at least 80 years old with acute or convalescent COVID-19. The sequencing input was peripheral blood.

This CDR3 reads CASSWGLAREQYF. CDR3 nucleotide sequence: TGTGCCAGCAGCTGGGGACTAGCTCGGGAGCAGTACTTC. The rearrangement links TRBV7-2 to TRBJ2-7, with 9 nucleotides matching TRBD2. The J segment lost 7 bases and the V segment lost 4 bases, leaving 5 bases of the junction unmatched. Germline V gives CDR1 SGHTA, CDR2 FQGNSA. This CDR3 is built from 13 residues.